The 14 T cell receptor beta chains in this list originate from one sample, sequenced in a study of blood T cell repertoires in COVID-19. Profiled with immunoSEQ multiplex PCR; TCRdb holds only in-frame clones, not every one. The table shows approximately 110,000 clones, with about 91% occurring only once. The material sequenced was peripheral blood. The receptor source for this set is a woman between 45 and 65 years old with active or convalescent COVID-19.

The CDR3 nucleotides are TGTGCCAGTAGGGAGCGGGGATCCACAGATACGCAGTATTTT. Its translation is CASRERGSTDTQYF. The rearrangement uses TRBV19 and TRBJ2-3; 7 bases fit TRBD2. The CDR3 is made up of 14 amino acids. With 6 bases clipped from V and 2 bases from J, the junction kept 5 bases outside the gene matches. Germline assignment: CDR1 LNHDA and CDR2 SQIVND (reference sequence). Supplemented by reference TRBV19 and TRBJ2-3, the full variable domain reads DGGITQSPKYLFRKEGQNVTLSCEQNLNHDAMYWYRQDPGQGLRLIYYSQIVNDFQKGDIAEGYSVSREKKESFPLTVTSAQKNPTAFYLCASRERGSTDTQYFGPGTRLTVL.

The gene calls are TRBV15 and TRBJ1-4; 7 nucleotides agree with TRBD1. The length of the CDR3 is 16 residues. Germline lookup yields CDR1 LNHNV and CDR2 YYDKDF (reference sequence). V shed 1 base, J shed 6 bases, and the junction held 8 bases outside the gene matches. Here the CDR3 DNA reads TGTGCCACCAGCAGAGCTTCGGGACAGCAAGATGAAAAACTGTTTTTT. Translating gives CATSRASGQQDEKLFF.

The chain employs TRBV10-3 and TRBJ1-5, with 8 bases fitting TRBD1. The trim removed 2 bases at V and 3 bases at J, leaving 6 bases unmatched. Looked up from germline, CDR1 is ENHRY and CDR2 is SYGVKD. This CDR3 has 16 residues. The CDR3 DNA reads as TGTGCCATCAGTGAGCGACAGGGGTTGGCCAATCAGCCCCAGCATTTT. Its protein is CAISERQGLANQPQHF.

This clone appeared once. This chain uses TRBV19 with TRBJ2-2, with TRBD2 as a possible D gene (6 bases). Germline assignment: CDR1 LNHDA and CDR2 SQIVND (reference sequence). The CDR3 covers 17 residues. The V end was cut by 3 bases, the J end by 5 bases, with 19 bases between. The CDR3 region is CASSIRTGVRRTGELFF. The CDR3 coding sequence is TGTGCCAGTAGTATCCGTACGGGGGTTAGGCGGACCGGGGAGCTGTTTTTT.

This chain uses TRBV10-3 with TRBJ2-3, with 12 bases matching TRBD2. Per germline, CDR1 ENHRY and CDR2 SYGVKD. V gave up 4 bases and J gave up 1 base; unmatched junction bases: 6. The CDR3 runs 17 residues. The CDR3 DNA sequence: TGTGCCATCAGTGGAGGGCTAGCGGGAGGGGGCACAGATACGCAGTATTTT. Its protein is CAISGGLAGGGTDTQYF.

The rearrangement joins TRBV18 to TRBJ1-3; 9 nucleotides match TRBD1. In germline, CDR1 is KGHSH, CDR2 LQKENI. The CDR3 is made up of 16 amino acids. With 2 bases clipped from V and 3 bases from J, the junction kept 5 bases outside the gene matches. CDR3 region: CASSPYNRGLGNTIYF. The CDR3, as DNA: TGTGCCAGCTCACCATATAACAGGGGGCTTGGAAACACCATATATTTT. The full variable domain, rest sourced from reference TRBV18 and TRBJ1-3, is NAGVMQNPRHLVRRRGQEARLRCSPMKGHSHVYWYRQLPEEGLKFMVYLQKENIIDESGMPKERFSAEFPKEGPSILRIQQVVRGDSAAYFCASSPYNRGLGNTIYFGEGSWLTVV.

The chain is built from TRBV5-1 and TRBJ2-3, with 12 bases matching TRBD2. CDR3 length: 16 residues. Looked up from germline, CDR1 is SGHRS and CDR2 is YFSETQ. Trimming took 2 bases from V and 4 from J; bases not matched to a gene: 5. In DNA, the CDR3 is TGCGCCAGCAGCTTACTAGCGGGAGGTACGGCAGATACGCAGTATTTT. Translating it yields CASSLLAGGTADTQYF. Variable domain in full (rest from reference TRBV5-1 and TRBJ2-3): KAGVTQTPRYLIKTRGQQVTLSCSPISGHRSVSWYQQTPGQGLQFLFEYFSETQRNKGNFPGRFSGRQFSNSRSEMNVSTLELGDSALYLCASSLLAGGTADTQYFGPGTRLTVL.

This rearrangement joins TRBV19 to TRBJ2-1, with 15 bases identical to TRBD2. The CDR3 loop spans 16 amino acids. V shed 5 bases and J 4 bases; nucleotides not matched to a gene: 3. Germline-derived CDR1 and CDR2 are LNHDA and SQIVND (reference sequence). CDR3 region: CASSEGLAGGYNEQFF. As DNA, the CDR3 is TGTGCCAGTAGTGAGGGACTAGCGGGAGGTTACAATGAGCAGTTCTTC.

The rearrangement joins TRBV6-5 to TRBJ2-6, with D perhaps TRBD2 (6 bases). The CDR3 extends over 15 amino acids. Trimming cost V 6 bases and J 1 base, with 10 bases left between them. Germline CDR1 reads MNHEY; CDR2 reads SVGAGI. The CDR3 DNA is TGTGCCAGCAGAGGGACTTTTTCTGGGGCCAACGTCCTGACTTTC. Its protein is CASRGTFSGANVLTF.

The chain carries TRBV19 and TRBJ2-3; 7 nucleotides line up with TRBD2. This CDR3 comprises 15 residues. V gave up 7 bases and J gave up 6 bases; unmatched junction bases: 13. CDR1 LNHDA and CDR2 SQIVND come from the germline V gene (reference sequence). This CDR3 reads CASMKAGVWRDTQYF. The CDR3 DNA sequence: TGTGCCAGTATGAAGGCGGGAGTTTGGAGGGATACGCAGTATTTT.

The chain combines TRBV28 with TRBJ2-7, with 7 bases fitting TRBD2. CDR1 is MDHEN and CDR2 is SYDVKM in the germline V gene. J lost 5 bases, V lost 7 bases, and 23 bases had no gene match. The CDR3 extends over 18 amino acids. CDR3 sequence reads: CASTPPPGGGSARDEQYF. Here the CDR3 DNA reads TGTGCCAGCACCCCCCCTCCAGGCGGCGGGAGCGCCAGGGACGAGCAGTACTTC.

This chain uses TRBV15 with TRBJ1-5, with TRBD1 identical over 7 bases. The CDR3 consists of 19 residues. CDR1 and CDR2 (germline): LNHNV, YYDKDF (reference sequence). The trim removed 1 base at V and 3 bases at J, leaving 15 bases unmatched. CDR3 loop: CATSRGPLIDRADNQPQHF. The CDR3 DNA reads TGTGCCACCAGCAGAGGGCCCCTGATAGACAGGGCGGACAATCAGCCCCAGCATTTT.

J is TRBJ2-7 and V is TRBV2; 11 nucleotides match TRBD1. J lost 7 bases, V lost 6 bases, and 5 bases had no gene match. The germline V gene encodes CDR1 SNHLY and CDR2 FYNNEI. This CDR3 spans 13 amino acids. The CDR3 DNA reads as TGTGCCAGCAGAACCGGGACAGGGGGTGAGCAGTACTTC. Protein sequence: CASRTGTGGEQYF.

The DNA for the CDR3 is TGTGCCAGCAGCTTAGAAACGGGACTGTCTAGCGGGCCCCGAGGAGATACGCAGTATTTT. This gives the protein CASSLETGLSSGPRGDTQYF. This chain links TRBV13 with TRBJ2-3; 8 bases fit TRBD2. V lost 1 base to trimming and J lost 5 bases; unmatched junction nucleotides: 20. Per the germline V gene, CDR1 is PRHDT and CDR2 is FYEKMQ (reference sequence). The CDR3 spans 20 residues.